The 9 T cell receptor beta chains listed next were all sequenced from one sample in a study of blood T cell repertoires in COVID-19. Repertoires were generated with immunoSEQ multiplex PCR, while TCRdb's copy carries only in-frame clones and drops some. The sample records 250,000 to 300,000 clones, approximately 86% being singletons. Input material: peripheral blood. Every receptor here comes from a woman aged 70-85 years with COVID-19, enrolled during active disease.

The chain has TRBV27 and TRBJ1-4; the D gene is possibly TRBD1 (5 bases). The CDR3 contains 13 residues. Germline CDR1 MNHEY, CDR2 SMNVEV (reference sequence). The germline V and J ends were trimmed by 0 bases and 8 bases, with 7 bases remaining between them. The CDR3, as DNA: TGTGCCAGCAGTTTATCTAGGGGCGAAAAACTGTTTTTT. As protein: CASSLSRGEKLFF.

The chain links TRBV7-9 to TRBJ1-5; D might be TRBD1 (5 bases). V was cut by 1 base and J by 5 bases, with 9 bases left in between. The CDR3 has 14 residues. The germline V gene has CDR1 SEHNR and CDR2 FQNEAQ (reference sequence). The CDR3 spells CASSLGGEDQPQHF. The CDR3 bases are TGTGCCAGCAGCTTAGGAGGGGAGGATCAGCCCCAGCATTTT.

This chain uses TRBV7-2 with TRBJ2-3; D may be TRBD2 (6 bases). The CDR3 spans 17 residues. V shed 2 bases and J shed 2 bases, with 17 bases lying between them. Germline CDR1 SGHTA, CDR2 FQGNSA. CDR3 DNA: TGTGCCAGCAGCTTAATGGGGGAGGACGCCTACACAGATACGCAGTATTTT. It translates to CASSLMGEDAYTDTQYF.

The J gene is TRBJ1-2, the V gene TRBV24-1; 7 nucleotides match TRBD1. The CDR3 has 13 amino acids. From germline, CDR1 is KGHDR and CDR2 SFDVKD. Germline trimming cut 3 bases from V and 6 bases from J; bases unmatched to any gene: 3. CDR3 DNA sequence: TGTGCCACCAGTGATGCCGACAGGGATGGCTACACCTTC. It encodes CATSDADRDGYTF.

This CDR3 is CASSPGQGFLEKLFF. The CDR3 coding sequence is TGTGCCAGCAGCCCTGGACAGGGGTTCTTGGAAAAACTGTTTTTT. This chain joins TRBV5-5 and TRBJ1-4; 9 bases map to TRBD1. The CDR3 runs to 15 residues. J gave up 8 bases and V 4 bases, and 9 bases lay outside the gene matches. Germline CDR1 SGHKS, CDR2 YYEKEE (reference sequence).

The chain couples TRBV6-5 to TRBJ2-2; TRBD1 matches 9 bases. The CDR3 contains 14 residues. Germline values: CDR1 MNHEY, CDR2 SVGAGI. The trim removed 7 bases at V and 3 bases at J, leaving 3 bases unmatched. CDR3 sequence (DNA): TGTGCCAGCACAACAGGGGGCTACACCGGGGAGCTGTTTTTT. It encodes CASTTGGYTGELFF.

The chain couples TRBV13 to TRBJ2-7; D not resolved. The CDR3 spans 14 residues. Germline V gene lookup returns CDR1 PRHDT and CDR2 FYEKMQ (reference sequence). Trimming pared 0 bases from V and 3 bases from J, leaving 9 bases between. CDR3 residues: CASSLGPSDYEQYF. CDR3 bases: TGTGCCAGCAGCTTAGGTCCAAGCGACTACGAGCAGTACTTC.

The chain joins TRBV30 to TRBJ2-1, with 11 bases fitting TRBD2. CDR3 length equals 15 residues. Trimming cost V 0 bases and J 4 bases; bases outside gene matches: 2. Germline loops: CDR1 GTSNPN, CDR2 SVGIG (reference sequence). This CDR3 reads CAWSVGTSGYNEQFF. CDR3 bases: TGTGCCTGGAGTGTGGGGACTAGCGGTTACAATGAGCAGTTCTTC.

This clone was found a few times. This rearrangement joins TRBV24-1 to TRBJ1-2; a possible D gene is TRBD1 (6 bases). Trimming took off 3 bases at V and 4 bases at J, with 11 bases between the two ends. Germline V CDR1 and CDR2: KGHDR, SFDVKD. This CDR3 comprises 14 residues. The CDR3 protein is CATSDAGTLYGYTF. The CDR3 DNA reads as TGTGCCACCAGTGATGCCGGGACACTCTATGGCTACACCTTC.